This T cell receptor (beta chain) was sequenced for a study of vaccination effects on CD4 cells after COVID-19. Study-wide background: Two convalescent donors provided samples 16 days and one week before vaccination.

Pools of viral peptides were used by the ViraFEST assay to expand antigen-specific CD4+ T cells ahead of sequencing. Following 10 days of culture, CD4+ T cells were isolated. A positive SARS-CoV-2 PCR test fell between March and December 2020. Generated by immunoSEQ multiplex PCR, the TCRdb table keeps only in-frame clones and is missing some. The sample shows under 60,000 clones, around 82% of them seen only once. V lost 3 bases and J 12 bases, leaving 17 bases between the germline ends. The CDR3 is made up of 13 amino acids. Germline-derived CDR1 and CDR2 are DFQATT and SNEGSKA (reference sequence). A note on this clone: The target antigen is unknown.

Broader study findings: Mainly new vaccine-induced clones made up the post-vaccine spike-reactive clones in convalescents.

This specimen was CD4+ T cells from PBMCs cultured with HIV peptides, taken before COVID-19 vaccination. The subset here: HIV-1 Nef peptide pool negative control/reference culture. The V and J genes are TRBV20-1 and TRBJ2-2; D may match TRBD1 or TRBD2 (6 bases each). The sequence was obtained from a human donor who had a prior SARS-CoV-2 infection. CDR3 sequence: CSASGGRVEKLFF. The CDR3 DNA is TGCAGTGCTAGTGGGGGGCGGGTGGAGAAGCTGTTTTTT.